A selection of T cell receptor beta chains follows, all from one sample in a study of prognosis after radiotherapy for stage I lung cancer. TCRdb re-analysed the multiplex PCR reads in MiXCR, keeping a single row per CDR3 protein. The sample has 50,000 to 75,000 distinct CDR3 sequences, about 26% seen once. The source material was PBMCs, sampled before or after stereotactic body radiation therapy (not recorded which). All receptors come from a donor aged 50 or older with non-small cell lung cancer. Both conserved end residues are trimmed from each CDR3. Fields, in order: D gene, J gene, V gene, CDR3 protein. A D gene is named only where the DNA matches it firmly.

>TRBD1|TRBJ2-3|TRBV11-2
ASSLAGQPTDTQY
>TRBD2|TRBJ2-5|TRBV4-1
ATSQDPRGGETQY
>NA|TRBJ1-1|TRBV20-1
SASKTETNTEAF
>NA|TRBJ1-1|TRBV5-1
ASSLSGAGGTEAF
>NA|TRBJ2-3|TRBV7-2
ASSLMGGHTDTQY
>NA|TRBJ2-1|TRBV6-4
ASSEGPTREQF
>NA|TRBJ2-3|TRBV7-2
ASSPGAGSTDTQY
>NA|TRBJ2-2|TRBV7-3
ASSLRGLITGELF
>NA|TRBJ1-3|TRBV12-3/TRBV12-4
ASSSREAGNTIY
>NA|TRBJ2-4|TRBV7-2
ASSLASAAGNIQY
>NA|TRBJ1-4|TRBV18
ASSPSGNEKLF
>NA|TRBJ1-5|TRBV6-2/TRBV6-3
ASSYSSSNQPQH
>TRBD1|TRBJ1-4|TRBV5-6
ASILQGAREKLF
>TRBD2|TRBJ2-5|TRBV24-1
ATSGAGGQETQY
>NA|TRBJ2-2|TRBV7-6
ASRITGGLNTGELF
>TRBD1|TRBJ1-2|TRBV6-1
ASTLDRVITGYT
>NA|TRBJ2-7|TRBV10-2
ASMLPGVYEQY
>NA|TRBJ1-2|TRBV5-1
ASSLAGEVVGYGYT
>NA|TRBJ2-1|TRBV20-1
SQGGGYRDNEQF
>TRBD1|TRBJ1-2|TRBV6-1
ASGQGLDYGYT
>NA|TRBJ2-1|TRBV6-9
ASSYTYGHQSSYNEQL
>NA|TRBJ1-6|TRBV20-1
SARALGGSRNSPLH
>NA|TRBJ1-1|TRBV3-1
ASSQVGGGASEAF
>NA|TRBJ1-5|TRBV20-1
SAPTDSNQPQH
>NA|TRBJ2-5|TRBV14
ASSQVTETQY
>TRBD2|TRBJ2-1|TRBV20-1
SARPGLAYNEQF
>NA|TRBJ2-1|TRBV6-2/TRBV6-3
ASSLNKKQF
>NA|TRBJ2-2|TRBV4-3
ASSQEPGTLTGELF
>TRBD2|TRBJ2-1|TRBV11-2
ASSIRLAGLTSSYNEQF